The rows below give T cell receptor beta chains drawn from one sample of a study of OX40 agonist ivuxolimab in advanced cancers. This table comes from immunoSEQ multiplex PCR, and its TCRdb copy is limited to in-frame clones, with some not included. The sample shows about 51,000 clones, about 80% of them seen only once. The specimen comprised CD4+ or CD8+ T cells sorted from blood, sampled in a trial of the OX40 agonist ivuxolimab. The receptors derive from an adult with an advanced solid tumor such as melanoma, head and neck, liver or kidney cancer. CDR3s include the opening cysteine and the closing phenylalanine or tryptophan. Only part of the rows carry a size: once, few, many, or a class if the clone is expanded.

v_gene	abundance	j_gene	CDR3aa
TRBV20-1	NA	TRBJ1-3	CSGTTGNTIYF
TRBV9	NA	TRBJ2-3	CASSVGIGEGTDTQYF
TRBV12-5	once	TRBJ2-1	CASGFLYNEQFF
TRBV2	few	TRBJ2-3	CASHLAGGTDTQYF
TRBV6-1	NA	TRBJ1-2	CASSENNYGYTF
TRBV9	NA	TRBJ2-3	CASSVAGAVDTQYF
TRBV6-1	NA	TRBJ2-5	CASSEEGLPQRETQYF
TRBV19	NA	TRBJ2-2	CASRAGRNTGELFF
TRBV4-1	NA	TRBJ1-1	CASSQDTRPNTEAFF
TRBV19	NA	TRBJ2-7	CASSIGLGTDRYEQYF
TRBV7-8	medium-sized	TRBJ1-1	CASSLEGTSRQGEAFF
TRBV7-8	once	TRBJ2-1	CASSYGGELNEQFF
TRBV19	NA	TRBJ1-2	CASRRGRGPPYGYTF
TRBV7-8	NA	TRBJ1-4	CASSFRVGEKLFF
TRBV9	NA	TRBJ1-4	CASSPPGGPEKLFF
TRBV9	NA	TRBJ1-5	CASSVAQTVLRGNQPQHF
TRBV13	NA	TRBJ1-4	CASSFPTRSFNEKLFF
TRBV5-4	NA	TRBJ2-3	CASSLAGGRIDTQYF
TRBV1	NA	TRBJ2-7	CTSSQGRTGTGTYEQYF
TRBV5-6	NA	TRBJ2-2	CASSTNPGRAGELFF
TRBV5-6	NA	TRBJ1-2	CASSHSRVYGYTF
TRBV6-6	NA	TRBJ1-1	CATSLKANTEAFF
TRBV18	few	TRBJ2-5	CASSPKGGGETQYF
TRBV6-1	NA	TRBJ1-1	CASTSVWSGSEAFF